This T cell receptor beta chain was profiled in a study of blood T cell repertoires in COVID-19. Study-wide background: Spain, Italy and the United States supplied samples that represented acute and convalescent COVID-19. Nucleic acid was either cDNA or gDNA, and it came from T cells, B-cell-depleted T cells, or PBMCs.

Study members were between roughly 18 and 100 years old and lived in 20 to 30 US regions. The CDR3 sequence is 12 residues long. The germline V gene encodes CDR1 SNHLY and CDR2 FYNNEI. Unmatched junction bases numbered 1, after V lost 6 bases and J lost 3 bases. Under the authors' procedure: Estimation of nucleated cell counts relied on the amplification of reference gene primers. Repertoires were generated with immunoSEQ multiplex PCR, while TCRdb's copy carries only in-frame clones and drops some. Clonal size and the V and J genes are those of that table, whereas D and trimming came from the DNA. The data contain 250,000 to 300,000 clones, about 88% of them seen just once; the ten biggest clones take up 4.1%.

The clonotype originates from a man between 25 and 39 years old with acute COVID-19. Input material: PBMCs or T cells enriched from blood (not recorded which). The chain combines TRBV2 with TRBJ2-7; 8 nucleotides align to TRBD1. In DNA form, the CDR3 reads TGTGCCAGCAGCGACAGGGGCTACGAGCAGTACGTC. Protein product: CASSDRGYEQYV.